The 16 T cell receptor beta chains in this list originate from one sample, sequenced in a study of T cells in Graves' hyperthyroidism and ophthalmopathy. RNA transcripts were the template for amplifying TCR beta CDR3 regions. During a first-round RT-PCR of the TCR CDR3, the HTBI primer set was used. TCRdb analysed the multiplex PCR reads with MiXCR anew, one entry per CDR3 protein. The sample includes more than 550,000 distinct CDR3 sequences, roughly 17% of them seen just once. Sequencing was carried out using blood. The source of these receptors is a man in his forties or fifties with Graves' hyperthyroidism.

This clonotype was seen many times. V usage is TRBV11-2 and J usage is TRBJ1-6; TRBD1 might be the D (5 bases). CDR1 is SGHAT, CDR2 FQNNGV, per germline. V was clipped by 0 bases and J by 5 bases, with 5 bases between them. This CDR3 has 14 amino acids. The CDR3 reads CASSLEGDNSPLHF. Written as DNA, the CDR3 is TGTGCCAGCAGCTTAGAGGGGGATAATTCACCCCTCCACTTT.

This clonotype has at least ten counts. The chain employs TRBV5-1 and TRBJ2-1, with TRBD1 identical over 7 bases. J lost 1 base, V lost 0 bases, and 4 bases had no gene match. The CDR3 has 16 residues. Germline-derived CDR1 and CDR2 are SGHRS and YFSETQ. The CDR3 loop is CASSLVTGLSYNEQFF. Here the CDR3 DNA reads TGCGCCAGCAGCTTGGTGACAGGGCTATCCTACAATGAGCAGTTCTTC.

J is TRBJ2-3 and V is TRBV10-3; no definite D call. Between the trimmed V and J ends, which lost 3 bases and 1 base, there was a span of 8 bases. Per the germline V gene, CDR1 is ENHRY and CDR2 is SYGVKD. The CDR3 sequence is 14 residues long. CDR3 region: CAISDPAGTDTQYF. CDR3 sequence (DNA): TGTGCCATCAGTGATCCGGCTGGCACAGATACGCAGTATTTT.

The CDR3 protein is CASSLADSNSPLHF. In DNA, the CDR3 is TGTGCCAGCAGTTTAGCGGACAGTAATTCACCCCTCCACTTT. The chain links TRBV12-3 or TRBV12-4 to TRBJ1-6, with a weak D call TRBD1 (6 bases). V shed 0 bases and J shed 6 bases, with 6 bases lying between them. The CDR3 covers 14 residues.

Ten or more counts support this clonotype. This chain joins TRBV12-3 or TRBV12-4 and TRBJ1-2; the D gene is possibly TRBD1 (5 bases). This CDR3 comprises 15 residues. Trimming pared 1 base from V and 4 bases from J, leaving 13 bases between. The CDR3 is CASSLEGWLPYGYTF. The CDR3 bases are TGTGCCAGCAGTTTAGAGGGGTGGTTGCCCTATGGCTACACCTTC.

The genes are TRBV5-1 and TRBJ2-1; 9 nucleotides line up with TRBD2. The CDR3 totals 15 residues. V was pared by 0 bases and J by 6 bases, with 4 bases of the junction left unmatched. Per germline, CDR1 SGHRS and CDR2 YFSETQ. This CDR3 is CASSLGGRAPNEQFF. The CDR3 bases are TGCGCCAGCAGCTTGGGCGGGAGGGCCCCCAATGAGCAGTTCTTC.

The V call is TRBV30, the J call TRBJ1-5, with 10 nucleotides matching TRBD1. Germline V CDR1 and CDR2: GTSNPN, SVGIG (reference sequence). V lost 1 base, J lost 6 bases, and 3 bases stayed unmatched. CDR3 size: 14 residues. CDR3 sequence reads: CAWSAGQGSQPQHF. In nucleotides, the CDR3 is TGTGCCTGGAGTGCGGGACAGGGGAGTCAGCCCCAGCATTTT. The entire variable domain, with the rest obtained from reference TRBV30 and TRBJ1-5, is as follows: SQTIHQWPATLVQPVGSPLSLECTVEGTSNPNLYWYRQAAGRGLQLLFYSVGIGQISSEVPQNLSASRPQDRQFILSSKKLLLSDSGFYLCAWSAGQGSQPQHFGDGTRLSIL.

This clonotype was seen a few times. This chain uses TRBV6-2 or TRBV6-3 with TRBJ2-1; a possible D gene is TRBD2 (6 bases). Germline values: CDR1 MNHEY, CDR2 SVGEGT. The V end lost 6 bases, the J end lost 7 bases, and 22 bases lay between the germline ends. The CDR3 is made up of 16 amino acids. The CDR3 loop reads CASSYGGLSWGNEQFF. CDR3 DNA sequence: TGTGCCAGCAGCTACGGGGGACTTTCTTGGGGGAATGAGCAGTTCTTC.

This clonotype showed up many times. This chain links TRBV6-1 with TRBJ1-5; D remains unclear. The germline V and J ends were trimmed by 6 bases and 0 bases, with 6 bases remaining between them. Germline-derived CDR1 and CDR2 are MNHNS and SASEGT. The CDR3 is made up of 13 amino acids. CDR3 in amino acids: CASSSNSNQPQHF. In nucleotides, the CDR3 is TGTGCCAGCAGCTCTAATAGCAATCAGCCCCAGCATTTT.

This clonotype has at least ten counts. The J gene is TRBJ1-5, the V gene TRBV6-1; 7 positions agree with TRBD1. The V and J ends lost 4 bases and 2 bases, in that order; junction bases with no gene match: 5. This CDR3 is 15 amino acids long. CDR1 MNHNS and CDR2 SASEGT come from the germline V gene. The CDR3 spells CASSGTDRRNQPQHF. The CDR3 bases are TGTGCCAGCAGTGGGACGGACAGGCGCAATCAGCCCCAGCATTTT.

This clonotype was found many times. The gene calls are TRBV18 and TRBJ2-7; no reliable D call. The CDR3 contains 13 residues. Germline lookup yields CDR1 KGHSH and CDR2 LQKENI. V was cut by 2 bases and J by 0 bases, with 5 bases left in between. In DNA, the CDR3 is TGTGCCAGCTCACCAAAGGACTCCTACGAGCAGTACTTC. Translated, it gives CASSPKDSYEQYF.

This clonotype was counted ten times or more. The chain uses TRBV12-3 or TRBV12-4 and TRBJ2-3; 7 positions match TRBD2. The CDR3 is 14 amino acids. The V and J ends lost 3 bases and 7 bases, in that order; junction bases with no gene match: 7. The CDR3 DNA reads TGTGCCAGCAGTTTGTCTCTAGCGGTGAATACGCAGTATTTT. Translating it yields CASSLSLAVNTQYF.

The rearrangement joins TRBV2 to TRBJ1-1; D call uncertain. The CDR3 covers 14 residues. The germline V and J ends were trimmed by 2 bases and 4 bases, with 11 bases remaining between them. CDR1 and CDR2 from the germline V gene are SNHLY and FYNNEI. CDR3 region: CASSERTLGTEAFF. CDR3 DNA sequence: TGTGCCAGCAGTGAACGCACCCTGGGCACTGAAGCTTTCTTT.

Ten or more counts support this clonotype. The chain couples TRBV2 to TRBJ2-2, with D possibly being TRBD1 (6 bases). The CDR3 has 15 residues. The V end was cut by 6 bases, the J end by 2 bases, with 13 bases between. Germline lookup yields CDR1 SNHLY and CDR2 FYNNEI. The CDR3 loop reads CASSLRTANTGELFF. The CDR3 nucleotides read TGTGCCAGCAGCCTTAGGACAGCTAACACCGGGGAGCTGTTTTTT.

The genes are TRBV7-3 and TRBJ2-1; TRBD2 matches 10 bases. Trimming took 0 bases from V and 8 from J; bases not matched to a gene: 10. Germline assignment: CDR1 SGHTA and CDR2 FQGTGA. There are 17 residues in the CDR3. CDR3 protein: CASSLTLAGVDNHEQFF. The CDR3 nucleotides are TGTGCCAGCAGCTTAACGCTAGCGGGAGTGGATAACCATGAGCAGTTCTTC.

A few counts support this clonotype. The chain has TRBV9 and TRBJ2-1; 15 positions agree with TRBD2. Germline-derived CDR1 and CDR2 are SGDLS and YYNGEE. With 5 bases clipped from V and 4 bases from J, the junction kept 7 bases outside the gene matches. CDR3 length equals 17 residues. Written as DNA, the CDR3 is TGTGCCAGCAGTGAGGGACTAGCGGGAGGATCGTACAATGAGCAGTTCTTC. Its protein is CASSEGLAGGSYNEQFF.